This T cell receptor (beta chain) was profiled in a study of cytomegalovirus exposure and HLA in healthy donors. Study-wide results and caveats: An apparent linkage of common viral pathogens to several of the most significant clusters emerged in a later analysis.

The primer mix had 60 Vbeta and 13 Jbeta primers. Profiling relied on immunoSEQ multiplex PCR, and the TCRdb table lists in-frame clones only, not all of them. The listing contains about 67,000 clones. The donors (healthy individuals) were bone marrow donors. Worth noting for this clone: No antigen is known for it.

The junction had 3 bases not matched to a gene; V was cut back by 1 base and J by 9 bases. The CDR3 has 12 residues. CDR1 and CDR2 from the germline V gene are SGHTA and FQGTGA. This TCR was recovered from a woman between 40 and 50 years old in good health and CMV-seropositive. This chain connects TRBV7-3 to TRBJ2-7; 7 bases are shared with TRBD2. Sequenced sample: PBMCs. In nucleotides, the CDR3 is TGTGCCAGCAGCTTAAGGGGGGGACCGCAGTACTTC. This encodes CASSLRGGPQYF.